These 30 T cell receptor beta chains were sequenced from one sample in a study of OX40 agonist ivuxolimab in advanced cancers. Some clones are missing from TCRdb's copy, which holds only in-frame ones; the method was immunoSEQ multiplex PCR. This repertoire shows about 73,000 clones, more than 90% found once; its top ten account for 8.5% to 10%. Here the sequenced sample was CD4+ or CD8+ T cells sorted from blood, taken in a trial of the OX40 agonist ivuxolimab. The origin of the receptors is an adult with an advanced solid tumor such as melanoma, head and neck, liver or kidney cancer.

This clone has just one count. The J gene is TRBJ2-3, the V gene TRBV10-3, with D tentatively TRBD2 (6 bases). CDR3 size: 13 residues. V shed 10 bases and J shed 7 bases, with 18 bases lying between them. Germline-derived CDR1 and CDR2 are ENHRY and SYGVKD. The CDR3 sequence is CATWTEGSYTQYF. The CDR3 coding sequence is TGTGCCACCTGGACGGAGGGTTCCTATACGCAGTATTTT.

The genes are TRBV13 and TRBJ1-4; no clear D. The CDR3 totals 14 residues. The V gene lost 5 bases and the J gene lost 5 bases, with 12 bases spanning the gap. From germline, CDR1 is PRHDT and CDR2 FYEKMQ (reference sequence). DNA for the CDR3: TGTGCCAGCAGCCTCGGACGGTACAATGAAAAACTGTTTTTT. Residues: CASSLGRYNEKLFF.

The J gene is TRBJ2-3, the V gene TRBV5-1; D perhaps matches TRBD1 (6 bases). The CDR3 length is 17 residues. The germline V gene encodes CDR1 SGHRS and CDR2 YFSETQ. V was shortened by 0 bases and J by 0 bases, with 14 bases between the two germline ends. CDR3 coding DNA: TGCGCCAGCAGCTTGGCCATAGCAGGGGTTAGCACAGATACGCAGTATTTT. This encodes CASSLAIAGVSTDTQYF.

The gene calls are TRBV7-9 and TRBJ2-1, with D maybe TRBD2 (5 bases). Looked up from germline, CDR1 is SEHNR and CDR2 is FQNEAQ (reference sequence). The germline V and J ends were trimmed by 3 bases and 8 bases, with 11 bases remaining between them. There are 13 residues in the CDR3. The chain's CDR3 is CASSFLAEDEQFF. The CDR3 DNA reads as TGTGCCAGCAGCTTCCTAGCTGAGGATGAGCAGTTCTTC.

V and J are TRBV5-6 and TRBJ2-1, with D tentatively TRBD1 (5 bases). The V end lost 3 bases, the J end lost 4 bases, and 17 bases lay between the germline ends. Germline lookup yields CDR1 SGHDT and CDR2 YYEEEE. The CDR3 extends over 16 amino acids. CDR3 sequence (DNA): TGTGCCAGCAGCTCAGGGTGGGCAGGAGCATACAATGAGCAGTTCTTC. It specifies CASSSGWAGAYNEQFF.

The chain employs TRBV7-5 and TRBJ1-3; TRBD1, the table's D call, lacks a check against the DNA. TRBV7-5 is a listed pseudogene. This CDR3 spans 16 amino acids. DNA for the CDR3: TGTGCCAGAAGCTTAGGCGCAGGGGGCTCTGGAAACACCATATATTTT. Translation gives CARSLGAGGSGNTIYF.

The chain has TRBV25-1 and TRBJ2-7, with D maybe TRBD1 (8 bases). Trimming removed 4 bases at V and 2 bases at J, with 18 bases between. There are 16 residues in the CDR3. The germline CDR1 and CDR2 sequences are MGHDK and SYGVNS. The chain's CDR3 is CASSGVQGGMTYEQYF. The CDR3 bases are TGTGCCAGCAGTGGGGTACAGGGGGGGATGACCTACGAGCAGTACTTC.

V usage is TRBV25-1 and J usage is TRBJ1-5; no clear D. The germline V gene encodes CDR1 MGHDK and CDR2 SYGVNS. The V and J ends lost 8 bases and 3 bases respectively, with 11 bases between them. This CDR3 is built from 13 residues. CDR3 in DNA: TGTGCCAGCGGTACCGGCCCCAATCAGCCCCAGCATTTT. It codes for CASGTGPNQPQHF.

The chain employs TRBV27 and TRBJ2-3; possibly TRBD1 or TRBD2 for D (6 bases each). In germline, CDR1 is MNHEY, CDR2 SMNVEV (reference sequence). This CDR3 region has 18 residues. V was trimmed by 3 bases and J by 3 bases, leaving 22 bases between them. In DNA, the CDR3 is TGTGCCAGCAGTTTCCTCCTAACGGTGGGGGGCGCAACAGATACGCAGTATTTT. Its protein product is CASSFLLTVGGATDTQYF.

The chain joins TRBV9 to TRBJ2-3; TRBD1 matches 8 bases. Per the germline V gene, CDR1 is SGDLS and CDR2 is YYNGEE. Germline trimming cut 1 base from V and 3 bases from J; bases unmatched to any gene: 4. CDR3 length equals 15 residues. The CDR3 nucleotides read TGTGCCAGCAGCGTATTTACAGGGGGGACAGATACGCAGTATTTT. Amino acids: CASSVFTGGTDTQYF.

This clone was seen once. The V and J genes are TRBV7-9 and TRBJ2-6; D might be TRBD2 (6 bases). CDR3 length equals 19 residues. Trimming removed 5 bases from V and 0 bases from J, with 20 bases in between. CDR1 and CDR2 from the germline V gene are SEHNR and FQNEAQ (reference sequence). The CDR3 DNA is TGTGCCAGCAGCCACTACGGGACTCCCCAAGGCTCTGGGGCCAACGTCCTGACTTTC. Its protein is CASSHYGTPQGSGANVLTF.

The CDR3 coding sequence is TGTGCCAGCAGTTTAGTGGACAGGGGCTACGAGCAGTACTTC. Amino acids: CASSLVDRGYEQYF. J is TRBJ2-7 and V is TRBV27, with 9 bases aligning to TRBD1. CDR1 is MNHEY and CDR2 is SMNVEV in the germline V gene (reference sequence). The CDR3 totals 14 residues. Trimming at V came to 2 bases and at J to 3 bases, leaving 2 bases not matched to a gene.

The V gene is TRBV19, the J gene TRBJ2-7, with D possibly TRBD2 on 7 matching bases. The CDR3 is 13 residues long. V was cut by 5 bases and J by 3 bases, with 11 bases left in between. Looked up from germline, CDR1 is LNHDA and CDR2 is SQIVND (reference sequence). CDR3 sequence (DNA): TGTGCCAGTAGTTGGGGGGGGCACTACGAGCAGTACTTC. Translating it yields CASSWGGHYEQYF.

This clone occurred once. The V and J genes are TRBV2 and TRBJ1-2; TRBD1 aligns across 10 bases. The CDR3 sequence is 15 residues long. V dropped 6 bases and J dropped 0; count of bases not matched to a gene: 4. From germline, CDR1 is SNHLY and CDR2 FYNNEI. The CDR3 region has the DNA TGTGCCAGCAGGCCCGACAGGGGGCCTAACTATGGCTACACCTTC. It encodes CASRPDRGPNYGYTF.

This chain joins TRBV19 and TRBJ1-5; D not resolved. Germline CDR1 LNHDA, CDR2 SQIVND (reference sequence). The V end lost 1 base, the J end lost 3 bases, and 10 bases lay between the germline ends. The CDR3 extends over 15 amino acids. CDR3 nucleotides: TGTGCCAGTAGTATAGTCCCTGGCGACAATCAGCCCCAGCATTTT. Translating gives CASSIVPGDNQPQHF.

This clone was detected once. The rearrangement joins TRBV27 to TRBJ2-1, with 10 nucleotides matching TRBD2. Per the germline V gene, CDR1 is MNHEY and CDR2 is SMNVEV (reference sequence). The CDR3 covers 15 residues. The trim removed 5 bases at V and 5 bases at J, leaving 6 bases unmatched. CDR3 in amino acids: CASSLPSGGHNEQFF. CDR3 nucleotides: TGTGCCAGCAGTCTCCCTAGCGGGGGCCACAATGAGCAGTTCTTC.

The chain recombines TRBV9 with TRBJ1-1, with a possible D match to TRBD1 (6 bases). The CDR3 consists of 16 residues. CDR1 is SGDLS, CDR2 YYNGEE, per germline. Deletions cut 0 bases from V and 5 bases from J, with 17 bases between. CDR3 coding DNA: TGTGCCAGCAGCGTAGATAGGAGACAGGCGGGGACTGAAGCTTTCTTT. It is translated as CASSVDRRQAGTEAFF.

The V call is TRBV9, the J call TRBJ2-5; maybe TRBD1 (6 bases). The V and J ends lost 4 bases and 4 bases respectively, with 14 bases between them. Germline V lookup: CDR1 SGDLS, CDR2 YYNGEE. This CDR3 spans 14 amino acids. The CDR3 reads CASSPTGLRETQYF. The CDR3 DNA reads TGTGCCAGCAGCCCAACAGGGTTACGAGAGACCCAGTACTTC.

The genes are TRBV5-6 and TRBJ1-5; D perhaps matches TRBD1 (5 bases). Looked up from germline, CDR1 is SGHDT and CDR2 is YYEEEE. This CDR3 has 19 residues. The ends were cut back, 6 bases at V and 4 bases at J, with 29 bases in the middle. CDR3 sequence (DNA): TGTGCCAGCACCGACCGGGGGTCCAGGGACCGTCTGGGAAATCAGCCCCAGCATTTT. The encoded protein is CASTDRGSRDRLGNQPQHF.

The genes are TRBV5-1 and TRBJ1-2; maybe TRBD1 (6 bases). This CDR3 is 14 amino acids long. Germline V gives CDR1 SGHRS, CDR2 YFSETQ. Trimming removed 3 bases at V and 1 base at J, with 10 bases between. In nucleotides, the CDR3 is TGCGCCAGCAGCTGGGCAGGGGTTAACTATGGCTACACCTTC. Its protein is CASSWAGVNYGYTF.

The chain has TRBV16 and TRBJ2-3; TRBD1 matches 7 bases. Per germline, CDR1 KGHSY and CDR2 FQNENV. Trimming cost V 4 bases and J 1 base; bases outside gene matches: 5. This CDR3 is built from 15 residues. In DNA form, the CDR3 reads TGTGCCAGCAGCCGCGGCGGACAGGGCACAGATACGCAGTATTTT. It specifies CASSRGGQGTDTQYF.

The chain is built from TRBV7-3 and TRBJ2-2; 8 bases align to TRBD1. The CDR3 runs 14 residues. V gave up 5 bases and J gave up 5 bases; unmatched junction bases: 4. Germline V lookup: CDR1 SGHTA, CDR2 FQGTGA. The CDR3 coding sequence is TGTGCCAGCAGCCCACAGGGGGGAACCGGGGAGCTGTTTTTT. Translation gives CASSPQGGTGELFF.

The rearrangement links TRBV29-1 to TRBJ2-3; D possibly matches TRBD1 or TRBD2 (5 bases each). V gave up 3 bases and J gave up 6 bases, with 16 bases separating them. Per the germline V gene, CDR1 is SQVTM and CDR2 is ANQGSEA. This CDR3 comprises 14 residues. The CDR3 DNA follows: TGCAGCGTTGATGGGGGTCCCGTCCTGGATACGCAGTATTTT. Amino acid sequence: CSVDGGPVLDTQYF.

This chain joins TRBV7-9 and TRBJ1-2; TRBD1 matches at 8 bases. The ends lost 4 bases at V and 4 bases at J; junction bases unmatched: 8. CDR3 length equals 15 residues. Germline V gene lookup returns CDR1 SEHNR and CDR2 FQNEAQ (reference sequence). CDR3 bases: TGTGCCAGCAGCTCCGACCGGGACAGGCCCTATGGCTACACCTTC. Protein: CASSSDRDRPYGYTF.

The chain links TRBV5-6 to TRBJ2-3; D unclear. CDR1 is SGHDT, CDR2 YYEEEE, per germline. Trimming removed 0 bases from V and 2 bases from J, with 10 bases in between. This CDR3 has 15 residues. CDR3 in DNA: TGTGCCAGCAGCTTGGAGCCCAACCCCACAGATACGCAGTATTTT. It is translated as CASSLEPNPTDTQYF. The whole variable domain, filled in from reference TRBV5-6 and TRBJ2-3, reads DAGVTQSPTHLIKTRGQQVTLRCSPKSGHDTVSWYQQALGQGPQFIFQYYEEEERQRGNFPDRFSGHQFPNYSSELNVNALLLGDSALYLCASSLEPNPTDTQYFGPGTRLTVL.

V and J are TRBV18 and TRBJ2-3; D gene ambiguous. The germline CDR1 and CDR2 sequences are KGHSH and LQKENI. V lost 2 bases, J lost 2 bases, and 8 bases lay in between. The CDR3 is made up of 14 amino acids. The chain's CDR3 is CASSPDTNTDTQYF. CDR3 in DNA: TGTGCCAGCTCACCAGACACCAACACAGATACGCAGTATTTT.

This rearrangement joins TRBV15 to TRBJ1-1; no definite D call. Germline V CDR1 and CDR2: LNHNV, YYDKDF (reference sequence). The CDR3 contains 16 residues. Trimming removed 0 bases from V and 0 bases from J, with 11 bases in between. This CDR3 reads CATSRDLRGMNTEAFF. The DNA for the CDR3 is TGTGCCACCAGCAGAGACCTACGAGGGATGAACACTGAAGCTTTCTTT.

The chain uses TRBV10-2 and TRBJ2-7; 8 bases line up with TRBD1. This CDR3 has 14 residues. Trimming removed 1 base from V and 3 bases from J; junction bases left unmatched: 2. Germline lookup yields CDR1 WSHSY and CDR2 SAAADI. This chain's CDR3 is CASSEWTGYYEQYF. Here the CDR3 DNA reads TGCGCCAGCAGTGAGTGGACAGGGTACTACGAGCAGTACTTC.

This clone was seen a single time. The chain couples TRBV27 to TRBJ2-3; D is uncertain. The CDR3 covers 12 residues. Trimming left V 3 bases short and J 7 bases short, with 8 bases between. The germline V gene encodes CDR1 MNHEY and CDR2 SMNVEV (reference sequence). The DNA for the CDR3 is TGTGCCAGCAGTTTCTATGGCTATACGCAGTATTTT. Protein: CASSFYGYTQYF.

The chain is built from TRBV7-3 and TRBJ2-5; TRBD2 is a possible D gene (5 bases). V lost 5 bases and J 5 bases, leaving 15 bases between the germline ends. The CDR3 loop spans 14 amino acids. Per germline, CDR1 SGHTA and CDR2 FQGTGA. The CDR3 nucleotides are TGTGCCAGCAGCGTGGACGGTGGGGAGGAGACCCAGTACTTC. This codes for CASSVDGGEETQYF.